Reported below is one T cell receptor beta chain. Antigen: not known. With the 5' RACE reads reprocessed, TCRdb shows one record per CDR3 protein and no DNA. In total, the table holds roughly 280,000 distinct CDR3 sequences. The CDR3 extends over 16 amino acids. Germline values: CDR1 LGHNA, CDR2 YSLEER. The sample is drawn from a study of T cells expressing NK-cell markers. Turning to the study itself: Sequenced donors, eight in total, included seven who were HCMV-seropositive and one who was seronegative. Whole-study findings and limits: These clonotypes additionally ranked first within the CD3+CD56-NKG2C+ fraction of a few donors.

The chain combines TRBV4-3 with TRBJ2-1; TCRdb indicates TRBD2, and absent DNA this call remains unverified. The clonotype was recovered from a man younger than 30 in good health. The specimen was blood T cells: a sorted CD56 or NKG2C T cell subset, CD4+ or CD8+ T cells, or bulk PBMC T cells (not recorded which). The chain's CDR3 is CASSQELAGANNEQFF.